These T cell receptor beta chains were read from a single sample in a study of T cell repertoires in cytomegalovirus infection. TCRdb recomputed calls from the reads with MiXCR, one row per CDR3 protein. The sample has about 890,000 distinct CDR3 sequences, around 31% seen once. Antigens of these TCRs are unknown. The sample was cultured CD8+ T cells from PBMCs, taken from culture after CMV antigen stimulation. The receptors come from a human donor in good health (CMV status not recorded). Some clones in this sample may be carry-over from other donors' samples. Each CDR3 is given with its conserved first and last residue.

length: 12; V: TRBV6-1; CDR3: CASSGVTYEQYF
length: 11; V: TRBV2; CDR3: CASLVRPTQYF
length: 17; V: TRBV7-3; CDR3: CASSSGQGALSGNTIYF
length: 17; V: TRBV7-8; CDR3: CASSLAGVSSSYNEQFF
length: 12; V: TRBV7-6; CDR3: CASSLGAGEAFF
length: 16; V: TRBV6-6; CDR3: CANLRERSSGANVLTF
length: 12; V: TRBV10-3; CDR3: CAISGGHDEQYF
length: 19; V: TRBV5-1; CDR3: CASSLTGTSGGSASYEQYF
length: 15; V: TRBV10-3; CDR3: CAITEAGGPRETQYF
length: 14; V: TRBV12-3/TRBV12-4; CDR3: CASSIGGLDQPQHF
length: 17; V: TRBV6-6; CDR3: CASSPGQIFPSYNEQFF
length: 15; V: TRBV28; CDR3: CASSSYRGAHYGYTF
length: 13; V: TRBV27; CDR3: CASSLAGGSGYTF
length: 13; V: TRBV5-6; CDR3: CASSVGASYGYTF
length: 15; V: TRBV27; CDR3: CASSFGQGLKNIQYF
length: 16; V: TRBV7-2; CDR3: CASSSPEGLHHEKLFF
length: 14; V: TRBV5-6; CDR3: CASSLGESTNTIYF
length: 16; V: TRBV7-6; CDR3: CASSPGDTLAKNIQYF
length: 14; V: TRBV29-1; CDR3: CSVVGHRGNTEAFF
length: 14; V: TRBV27; CDR3: CASSGTTGGQPQHF
length: 16; V: TRBV3-1; CDR3: CASSHSSFSGANVLTF
length: 16; V: TRBV14; CDR3: CASSQGVRRGVNEQFF
length: 14; V: TRBV12-3/TRBV12-4; CDR3: CASSLLDPEDEQFF
length: 15; V: TRBV7-9; CDR3: CASSLVQGGTDTQYF
length: 15; V: TRBV5-8; CDR3: CASSYPGRGLNTIYF
length: 13; V: TRBV9; CDR3: CASSVSGSNEQFF